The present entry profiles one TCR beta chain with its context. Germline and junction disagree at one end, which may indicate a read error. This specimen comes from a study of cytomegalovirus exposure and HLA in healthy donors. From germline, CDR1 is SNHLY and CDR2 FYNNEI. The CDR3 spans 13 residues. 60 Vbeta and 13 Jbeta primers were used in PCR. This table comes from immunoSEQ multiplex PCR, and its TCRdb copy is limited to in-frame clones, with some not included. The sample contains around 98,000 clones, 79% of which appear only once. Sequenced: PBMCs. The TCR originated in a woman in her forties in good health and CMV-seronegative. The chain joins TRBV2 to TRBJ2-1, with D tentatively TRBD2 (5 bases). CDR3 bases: TGTGCCACAACGGGAACCTCCCACAATGAGCAGTTCTTC. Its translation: CATTGTSHNEQFF.